One T cell receptor (beta chain) is described in this entry. The use of a sample-barcoded 5' primer and a J-beta primer mix characterized a second PCR of roughly 7 to 11 cycles. TCRdb re-derived calls from the 5' RACE reads in MiXCR, one entry per CDR3 protein. This sample carries around 1,600,000 distinct CDR3 sequences, 35% to 45% of them seen once, and the ten largest clones take 4%. The source of the sample is a study of blood T cells in healthy people across ages. The CDR3 length is 14 residues. Germline CDR1 is SGHAT and CDR2 is FQNNGV. J lost 6 bases, V lost 8 bases, and 9 bases had no gene match.

The chain combines TRBV11-2 with TRBJ1-4; 7 bases align to TRBD1. Sequencing was performed on blood. The source is a woman aged 18-30 years in good health. The CDR3 DNA sequence: TGTGCCAGCTCTAGGAGGGGGCTGGATGAAAAACTGTTTTTT. Its translation is CASSRRGLDEKLFF.